These T cell receptor beta chains were read from a single sample in a study of early T cells in non-severe SARS-CoV-2 infection. TCRdb fed the 5' RACE reads into MiXCR, producing one record per CDR3 protein. The table lists 55,000 to 70,000 distinct CDR3 sequences, about a tenth of them singletons. The sequencing sample was made of whole blood. These receptors were collected from an adult who was a healthcare worker with PCR-confirmed SARS-CoV-2 infection or an uninfected control (not recorded which). Each CDR3 is given without its conserved first and last residue. Fields, in order: clone size, D gene, J gene, V gene, CDR3 protein. A D gene is named only where the DNA matches it firmly. Not every row has a clone size; where given, it reads once, few, many or a size class.

clone size: .
D gene: .
J gene: TRBJ2-3
V gene: TRBV9
CDR3 protein: ASSVGGTRGDTQY

clone size: once
D gene: .
J gene: TRBJ1-4
V gene: TRBV19
CDR3 protein: ASSRTTNEKLF

clone size: once
D gene: .
J gene: TRBJ1-6
V gene: TRBV10-1
CDR3 protein: ASSEGPPGSPLH

clone size: .
D gene: .
J gene: TRBJ2-7
V gene: TRBV5-1
CDR3 protein: ASRTGPTGEQY

clone size: many
D gene: .
J gene: TRBJ1-5
V gene: TRBV25-1
CDR3 protein: ASSEGNQPQH

clone size: many
D gene: TRBD1
J gene: TRBJ2-7
V gene: TRBV5-1
CDR3 protein: ASSFLPGQGSREQY

clone size: few
D gene: TRBD2
J gene: TRBJ2-3
V gene: TRBV5-1
CDR3 protein: ASSSLAGDTQY

clone size: few
D gene: TRBD2
J gene: TRBJ2-4
V gene: TRBV7-6
CDR3 protein: ASSPLTSGKNIQY

clone size: few
D gene: .
J gene: TRBJ1-1
V gene: TRBV7-6
CDR3 protein: ASSLSIRERAEAF

clone size: few
D gene: .
J gene: TRBJ2-3
V gene: TRBV29-1
CDR3 protein: SVGVGTDTQY

clone size: few
D gene: TRBD2
J gene: TRBJ2-1
V gene: TRBV2
CDR3 protein: ASSFSGKAYNEQF

clone size: few
D gene: .
J gene: TRBJ2-1
V gene: TRBV4-3
CDR3 protein: ASSQDRRGEQF

clone size: many
D gene: .
J gene: TRBJ2-3
V gene: TRBV5-4
CDR3 protein: ASSLMSSPGSSDTQY

clone size: few
D gene: .
J gene: TRBJ2-7
V gene: TRBV20-1
CDR3 protein: SARPTYEQY

clone size: few
D gene: TRBD2
J gene: TRBJ2-1
V gene: TRBV20-1
CDR3 protein: SAHGLAGGRGEQF

clone size: few
D gene: .
J gene: TRBJ2-7
V gene: TRBV5-4
CDR3 protein: ASSLITGRYYEQY

clone size: .
D gene: TRBD2
J gene: TRBJ2-7
V gene: TRBV20-1
CDR3 protein: SAGTSNYEQY

clone size: many
D gene: .
J gene: TRBJ2-1
V gene: TRBV13
CDR3 protein: ASGYYNEQF

clone size: few
D gene: .
J gene: TRBJ2-7
V gene: TRBV27
CDR3 protein: ASRHHEEHEQY

clone size: once
D gene: .
J gene: TRBJ2-3
V gene: TRBV6-1
CDR3 protein: ASSEDRDTQY

clone size: few
D gene: .
J gene: TRBJ2-7
V gene: TRBV2
CDR3 protein: ASSEEPSGSYEQY

clone size: many
D gene: .
J gene: TRBJ2-7
V gene: TRBV7-2
CDR3 protein: ASSWGPSVAYEQY

clone size: .
D gene: .
J gene: TRBJ2-3
V gene: TRBV29-1
CDR3 protein: SAGTTDTQY

clone size: few
D gene: .
J gene: TRBJ2-4
V gene: TRBV6-6
CDR3 protein: ASSYRRENIQY

clone size: few
D gene: TRBD1
J gene: TRBJ1-5
V gene: TRBV2
CDR3 protein: ASSWMTGEQPQH

clone size: few
D gene: TRBD1
J gene: TRBJ1-2
V gene: TRBV6-5
CDR3 protein: ASSLQTGTGQYGYT

clone size: few
D gene: TRBD2
J gene: TRBJ2-5
V gene: TRBV4-1
CDR3 protein: ASSQDPAGEETQY

clone size: few
D gene: .
J gene: TRBJ2-1
V gene: TRBV7-9
CDR3 protein: ASSLGGPYNEQF

clone size: .
D gene: TRBD2
J gene: TRBJ2-1
V gene: TRBV7-8
CDR3 protein: ASSPLTSGYNEQF

clone size: .
D gene: TRBD1
J gene: TRBJ2-7
V gene: TRBV5-1
CDR3 protein: ASSLVEGANEQY

clone size: few
D gene: .
J gene: TRBJ2-5
V gene: TRBV6-2/TRBV6-3
CDR3 protein: ASSPVIGETQY

clone size: many
D gene: .
J gene: TRBJ2-1
V gene: TRBV21-1
CDR3 protein: ASSKAHRGLYNEQF

clone size: many
D gene: .
J gene: TRBJ1-5
V gene: TRBV27
CDR3 protein: ASRKSMGDVQPQH

clone size: .
D gene: .
J gene: TRBJ2-4
V gene: TRBV20-1
CDR3 protein: SASLGIQY

clone size: few
D gene: .
J gene: TRBJ2-3
V gene: TRBV2
CDR3 protein: ASSRPSVGWDTQY

clone size: few
D gene: .
J gene: TRBJ2-1
V gene: TRBV28
CDR3 protein: ASSPTVYDLERDEQF

clone size: many
D gene: .
J gene: TRBJ2-2
V gene: TRBV21-1
CDR3 protein: ASSKGLSFCPNTGELF

clone size: .
D gene: TRBD1
J gene: TRBJ2-1
V gene: TRBV12-3/TRBV12-4
CDR3 protein: ASTWDGTGGNEQF

clone size: .
D gene: .
J gene: TRBJ2-1
V gene: TRBV12-3/TRBV12-4
CDR3 protein: ASSPRTRRAHEQF

clone size: .
D gene: TRBD2
J gene: TRBJ2-7
V gene: TRBV5-1
CDR3 protein: ASSISGSAYEQY

clone size: few
D gene: .
J gene: TRBJ2-7
V gene: TRBV3-1
CDR3 protein: ASSQGPWGEQY

clone size: .
D gene: .
J gene: TRBJ1-4
V gene: TRBV20-1
CDR3 protein: SARLRTAEKLF

clone size: many
D gene: TRBD2
J gene: TRBJ2-1
V gene: TRBV7-3
CDR3 protein: ASSFSGSSYNEQF

clone size: .
D gene: .
J gene: TRBJ2-2
V gene: TRBV7-8
CDR3 protein: ASSLTGADTGELF

clone size: .
D gene: TRBD2
J gene: TRBJ2-3
V gene: TRBV20-1
CDR3 protein: SARKRGSTDTQY

clone size: .
D gene: .
J gene: TRBJ2-5
V gene: TRBV27
CDR3 protein: ASRSYGETQY

clone size: .
D gene: TRBD1
J gene: TRBJ2-3
V gene: TRBV9
CDR3 protein: ASTLLTGADTQY

clone size: few
D gene: .
J gene: TRBJ1-5
V gene: TRBV20-1
CDR3 protein: SASPANSNQPQH

clone size: few
D gene: .
J gene: TRBJ1-4
V gene: TRBV2
CDR3 protein: ASSSGLEKLF

clone size: many
D gene: .
J gene: TRBJ2-7
V gene: TRBV7-9
CDR3 protein: ASSLGPGLKSYEQY

clone size: .
D gene: .
J gene: TRBJ1-1
V gene: TRBV3-2
CDR3 protein: ASSQRGWALLPMNTDAF

clone size: few
D gene: TRBD2
J gene: TRBJ2-1
V gene: TRBV11-3
CDR3 protein: ASSSRLADYNEQF

clone size: many
D gene: .
J gene: TRBJ1-5
V gene: TRBV18
CDR3 protein: ASSTNDNQPQH

clone size: many
D gene: .
J gene: TRBJ1-2
V gene: TRBV28
CDR3 protein: ASTPLPVGNGYT

clone size: many
D gene: TRBD1
J gene: TRBJ1-2
V gene: TRBV20-1
CDR3 protein: SGTGAHLSPGYT